A selection of T cell receptor beta chains follows, all from one sample in a study of blood T cell repertoires in COVID-19. Sequencing was performed with immunoSEQ multiplex PCR; in TCRdb, only in-frame clones are kept and a portion is missing. In the table there are around 240,000 clones, about 90% of which are singletons. Sample: PBMCs or T cells enriched from blood (not recorded which). The receptor source for this set is a human donor in a cohort exposed to, infected with or recovered from COVID-19 (not recorded which). The donor label of this sample is uncertain. Each CDR3 is given with its conserved first and last residue. Each record gives: D gene, V gene, CDR3 length, J gene, clone size, CDR3 DNA, CDR3 protein. The D gene is left open where the match is weak. Not all rows give a size; the values are once, few, many and, for expanded clones, a class.

d_gene: TRBD1; v_gene: TRBV19; len: 17; j_gene: TRBJ1-1; abundance: few; CDR3nt: TGTGCCAGTAGTATTCCTAGGGCGGGACAGGCGAACACTGAAGCTTTCTTT; CDR3aa: CASSIPRAGQANTEAFF
d_gene: -; v_gene: TRBV6-1; len: 13; j_gene: TRBJ1-2; abundance: -; CDR3nt: TGTGCCAGCAGTGAAGGTCGGAGCTATGGCTACACCTTC; CDR3aa: CASSEGRSYGYTF
d_gene: -; v_gene: TRBV10-3; len: 15; j_gene: TRBJ1-4; abundance: -; CDR3nt: TGTGCCATCAGTGAGTCGCTTCGAGCTAATGAAAAACTGTTTTTT; CDR3aa: CAISESLRANEKLFF
d_gene: -; v_gene: TRBV19; len: 13; j_gene: TRBJ1-1; abundance: -; CDR3nt: TGTGCCAGTAGTATTGGGGCATACACTGAAGCTTTCTTT; CDR3aa: CASSIGAYTEAFF
d_gene: -; v_gene: TRBV3-1/TRBV3-2; len: 15; j_gene: TRBJ2-2; abundance: -; CDR3nt: TGTGCCAGCAGCCAAGATCGGGGGTTTGCCGGGGAGCTGTTTTTT; CDR3aa: CASSQDRGFAGELFF
d_gene: -; v_gene: TRBV5-1; len: 15; j_gene: TRBJ1-6; abundance: -; CDR3nt: TGCGCCAGCAGCCGCGCAGGGGCTTATAATTCACCCCTCCACTTT; CDR3aa: CASSRAGAYNSPLHF
d_gene: TRBD1; v_gene: TRBV7-9; len: 15; j_gene: TRBJ2-7; abundance: -; CDR3nt: TGTGCCAGCAGCTTAGGACAGGGGAAGGGGTACGAGCAGTACTTC; CDR3aa: CASSLGQGKGYEQYF
d_gene: -; v_gene: TRBV6-1; len: 16; j_gene: TRBJ2-7; abundance: -; CDR3nt: TGTGCCAGCAGTGAGCAGGGGCGGCGGTGGGCCTACGAGCAGTACTTC; CDR3aa: CASSEQGRRWAYEQYF
d_gene: -; v_gene: TRBV6-5; len: 12; j_gene: TRBJ2-7; abundance: -; CDR3nt: TGTGCCAGCAGACCTATAGCGGCCGAGCAGTACTTC; CDR3aa: CASRPIAAEQYF
d_gene: TRBD1; v_gene: TRBV5-1; len: 16; j_gene: TRBJ2-5; abundance: -; CDR3nt: TGCGCCAGCAGCTTGGAAGGGCAGGGGGCGAGGGAGACCCAGTACTTC; CDR3aa: CASSLEGQGARETQYF
d_gene: TRBD2; v_gene: TRBV4-3; len: 16; j_gene: TRBJ2-7; abundance: -; CDR3nt: TGCGCCAGCAGCGATCACGCCGGGACTACCTCCTACGAGCAGTACTTC; CDR3aa: CASSDHAGTTSYEQYF
d_gene: TRBD1; v_gene: TRBV9; len: 16; j_gene: TRBJ1-4; abundance: once; CDR3nt: TGTGCCAGCAGCCCCGGCAAGACAGGGGGCCGGGAAAAACTGTTTTTT; CDR3aa: CASSPGKTGGREKLFF
d_gene: -; v_gene: TRBV30; len: 11; j_gene: TRBJ1-1; abundance: -; CDR3nt: TGTGCCTGGAGGGGGGCAGGAGGAGCTTTCTTT; CDR3aa: CAWRGAGGAFF
d_gene: -; v_gene: TRBV2; len: 12; j_gene: TRBJ2-7; abundance: -; CDR3nt: TGTGCCAGCAGTGAAAACAGGGACGAGCAGTACTTC; CDR3aa: CASSENRDEQYF
d_gene: -; v_gene: TRBV11-1; len: 14; j_gene: TRBJ2-2; abundance: -; CDR3nt: TGTGCCAGCAGCTTAGGAGGAGTCTTCGGGGAGCTGTTTTTT; CDR3aa: CASSLGGVFGELFF